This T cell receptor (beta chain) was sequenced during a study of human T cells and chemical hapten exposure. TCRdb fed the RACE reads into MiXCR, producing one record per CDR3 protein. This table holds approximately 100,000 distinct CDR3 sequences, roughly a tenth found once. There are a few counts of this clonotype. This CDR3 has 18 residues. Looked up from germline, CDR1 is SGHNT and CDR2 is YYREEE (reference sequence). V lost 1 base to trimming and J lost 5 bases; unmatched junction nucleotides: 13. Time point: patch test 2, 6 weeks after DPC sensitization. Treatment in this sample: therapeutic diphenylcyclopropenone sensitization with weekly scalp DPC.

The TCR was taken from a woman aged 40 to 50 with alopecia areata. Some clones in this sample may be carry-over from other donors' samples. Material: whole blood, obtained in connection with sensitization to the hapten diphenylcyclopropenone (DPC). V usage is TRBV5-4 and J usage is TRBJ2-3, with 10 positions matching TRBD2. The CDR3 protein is CASSLKGLGLAGEDTQYF. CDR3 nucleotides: TGTGCCAGCAGCTTGAAAGGGTTGGGCCTAGCGGGGGAAGATACGCAGTATTTT.